A single T cell receptor (beta chain) is shown here with its context. PCR amplification relied on 60 Vbeta primers (plus 13 Jbeta primers). Assay used: immunoSEQ multiplex PCR; TCRdb lists only in-frame clones, some missing. The table shows fewer than 110,000 clones, with under 85% occurring only once. The source of the sample is a study of cytomegalovirus exposure and HLA in healthy donors. The sequence came from a male donor in good health and CMV-seronegative. Sequenced: PBMCs.

For the CDR3, the DNA is TGTGCCAGCAGCCGGACAGGGGGCGCGGATACGCAGTATTTT. Protein product: CASSRTGGADTQYF. The V call is TRBV28, the J call TRBJ2-3; 11 nucleotides line up with TRBD1. CDR1 is MDHEN and CDR2 is SYDVKM in the germline V gene. The CDR3 extends over 14 amino acids. V dropped 6 bases and J dropped 6; count of bases not matched to a gene: 5.